This TCR beta chain was observed in a study of cytomegalovirus exposure and HLA in healthy donors. For this clone: Its antigen is still unknown.

General study results and limits: The study listed approximately 160 cytomegalovirus-associated TCR beta chains.

A multiplex PCR was run with 60 Vbeta primers and 13 Jbeta primers. Sequenced by immunoSEQ multiplex PCR; TCRdb stores in-frame clones only, minus some. The sample has about 130,000 clones; 80% are singletons. Germline V CDR1 and CDR2: SGHNT, YYREEE (reference sequence). This CDR3 has 15 residues. Trimming shortened V by 3 bases and J by 4 bases, and 16 bases separated the two germline ends. This rearrangement joins TRBV5-4 to TRBJ2-5, with D possibly TRBD1 on 6 matching bases. The receptor comes from a female donor in good health and CMV-seronegative. The specimen was PBMCs. This chain's CDR3 is CASSSLRDTPETQYF. DNA for the CDR3: TGTGCCAGCAGCTCGCTCCGGGACACCCCAGAGACCCAGTACTTC.